Following are 3 T cell receptor beta chains from one sample sequenced in a study of T cell repertoires in cytomegalovirus infection. TCRdb processed the reads anew with MiXCR; each CDR3 protein has one entry. The top ten clones hold around 9.6% of a sample with approximately 500,000 distinct CDR3 sequences, around 11% of them seen once. The sample consisted of PBMCs. The receptors come from a human donor in good health (CMV status not recorded). Some clones in this sample may be carry-over from other donors' samples.

This clonotype was seen more than once but under ten times. This chain joins TRBV19 and TRBJ2-5, with D unresolved. The length of the CDR3 is 13 residues. The V and J ends lost 5 bases and 4 bases respectively, with 11 bases between them. Germline assignment: CDR1 LNHDA and CDR2 SQIVND (reference sequence). The CDR3 loop is CASSPPFGETQYF. The CDR3, as DNA: TGTGCCAGTAGTCCCCCGTTCGGAGAGACCCAGTACTTC.

This clonotype has at least ten counts. The rearrangement uses TRBV12-3 or TRBV12-4 and TRBJ1-1, with no clear D. V lost 3 bases and J lost 3, with 8 bases in between. The CDR3 loop spans 13 amino acids. The CDR3 DNA is TGTGCCAGCAGTTTTGGGCGAGACACTGAAGCTTTCTTT. The encoded protein is CASSFGRDTEAFF.

This clonotype appeared many times. The V and J genes are TRBV7-2 and TRBJ1-1; D uncertain. The CDR3 is 13 residues long. V gave up 5 bases and J gave up 11 bases, with 18 bases separating them. The V gene's germline CDR1 is SGHTA and CDR2 FQGNSA. CDR3 protein: CASSPLIDHRAFF. As DNA, the CDR3 is TGTGCCAGCAGCCCATTGATAGACCACCGGGCTTTCTTT.